The 25 T cell receptor beta chains below come from one sample, sequenced in a study of blood T cell repertoires in COVID-19. Using immunoSEQ multiplex PCR, the repertoire was profiled, and TCRdb retains in-frame clones only, with some absent. Among about 34,000 clones listed, roughly 80% were seen once. The material sequenced was peripheral blood. The receptors originated from an elderly man with active or convalescent COVID-19.

The rearrangement links TRBV4-2 to TRBJ1-5, with 7 bases lining up with TRBD1. This CDR3 is 18 amino acids long. Losses at the gene ends were 0 bases for V and 0 bases for J; bases not matched to a gene: 8. Per the germline V gene, CDR1 is LGHNA and CDR2 is YNFKEQ. The CDR3 region is CASSQEIRTGYSNQPQHF. DNA of the CDR3: TGTGCCAGCAGCCAAGAAATCAGGACAGGCTATAGCAATCAGCCCCAGCATTTT.

The CDR3 coding sequence is TGTGCCAGCTCAGGAAAACAGGGGGAGCAGTACTTC. This translates into CASSGKQGEQYF. The chain couples TRBV18 to TRBJ2-7; TRBD1 agrees at 7 bases. The CDR3 extends over 12 amino acids. V was clipped by 5 bases and J by 7 bases; unmatched bases: 5. The germline gives CDR1 KGHSH, CDR2 LQKENI.

The gene calls are TRBV4-1 and TRBJ1-1; D is unclear. Germline loops: CDR1 MGHRA, CDR2 YSYEKL. The CDR3 has 16 residues. The V and J ends lost 0 bases and 0 bases respectively, with 11 bases between them. CDR3: CASSQDGVSLNTEAFF. CDR3 sequence (DNA): TGCGCCAGCAGCCAAGACGGTGTGAGCCTGAACACTGAAGCTTTCTTT.

The V call is TRBV7-2, the J call TRBJ2-7, with TRBD2 matching over 10 bases. V gave up 1 base and J gave up 7 bases; unmatched junction bases: 10. This CDR3 has 16 amino acids. Per the germline V gene, CDR1 is SGHTA and CDR2 is FQGNSA. This CDR3 is CASSLGPGAGGNEQYF. DNA for the CDR3: TGTGCCAGCAGCTTAGGGCCAGGAGCGGGAGGGAATGAGCAGTACTTC.

The chain employs TRBV28 and TRBJ2-7; D is ambiguous. This CDR3 comprises 15 residues. The V gene lost 7 bases and the J gene lost 0 bases, with 16 bases spanning the gap. Germline loops: CDR1 MDHEN, CDR2 SYDVKM. The CDR3 sequence: CASTPSGFASYEQYF. CDR3 coding DNA: TGTGCCAGCACCCCATCAGGTTTCGCCTCCTACGAGCAGTACTTC.

The chain is built from TRBV7-6 and TRBJ1-6, with D perhaps matching TRBD1 (6 bases). Trimming took 0 bases from V and 8 from J, leaving 11 bases between them. The length of the CDR3 is 15 residues. Germline lookup yields CDR1 SGHVS and CDR2 FNYEAQ. The CDR3 bases are TGTGCCAGCAGCTTAGCGTCCAGGGGTTATTCACCCCTCCACTTT. Its translation: CASSLASRGYSPLHF.

The J gene is TRBJ1-3, the V gene TRBV3-1 (or the pseudogene TRBV3-2); D gene unclear. CDR1 is LGHDT, CDR2 YNNKEL, per germline (reference sequence). CDR3 length: 15 amino acids. V was pared by 4 bases and J by 4 bases, with 14 bases between. The CDR3 loop is CASSPVVSGGNTIYF. The CDR3 coding sequence is TGTGCCAGCAGCCCAGTCGTGTCAGGAGGAAACACCATATATTTT.

This sequence joins TRBV7-3 and TRBJ2-2; TRBD1 matches at 12 bases. V lost 5 bases and J lost 4; bases outside the gene matches: 11. This CDR3 spans 18 amino acids. CDR1 is SGHTA, CDR2 FQGTGA, per germline. For the CDR3, the DNA is TGTGCCAGCAGCAAACCGGGACAGGGGGCGCCGGGCACCGGGGAGCTGTTTTTT. It codes for CASSKPGQGAPGTGELFF.

This chain links TRBV28 with TRBJ2-5; tentative D call: TRBD1 (6 bases). The CDR3 has 14 residues. Germline V lookup: CDR1 MDHEN, CDR2 SYDVKM. V was pared by 6 bases and J by 3 bases, with 14 bases between. CDR3 nucleotide sequence: TGTGCCAGCAGAAGAACCCGGACAGAAGAGACCCAGTACTTC. Encoded protein: CASRRTRTEETQYF.

This chain connects TRBV3-1 (or the pseudogene TRBV3-2) to TRBJ2-5; the match to TRBD2 covers 13 bases. Per the germline V gene, CDR1 is LGHDT and CDR2 is YNNKEL (reference sequence). The V and J ends lost 4 bases and 1 base, in that order; junction bases with no gene match: 6. The CDR3 is 17 amino acids. The CDR3 region is CASSRELAGGPQETQYF. The CDR3, as DNA: TGTGCCAGCAGCCGTGAACTAGCGGGAGGGCCCCAAGAGACCCAGTACTTC.

V gene TRBV19 combines with J gene TRBJ1-5; 10 positions match TRBD1. J gave up 7 bases and V 8 bases, and 11 bases lay outside the gene matches. The CDR3 is made up of 15 amino acids. CDR1 is LNHDA and CDR2 is SQIVND in the germline V gene (reference sequence). CDR3 loop: CASRGDRGSGQPQHF. CDR3 coding DNA: TGTGCCAGTCGGGGGGACAGGGGTTCGGGGCAGCCCCAGCATTTT.

The chain has TRBV6-2 or TRBV6-3 and TRBJ2-7; D call uncertain. The V end lost 6 bases, the J end lost 4 bases, and 16 bases lay between the germline ends. The germline V gene has CDR1 MNHEY and CDR2 SVGEGT. The CDR3 has 14 residues. CDR3 sequence (DNA): TGTGCCAGCAGCCCCCCCACAGAAGTATACGAGCAGTACTTC. Protein: CASSPPTEVYEQYF.

The chain uses TRBV27 and TRBJ1-1; 7 bases map to TRBD1. This CDR3 region has 14 residues. Germline CDR1 is MNHEY and CDR2 is SMNVEV (reference sequence). The V gene end was trimmed by 6 bases and the J gene end by 2 bases; junction bases not matched to a gene: 6. The CDR3 spells CASRGGGGNTEAFF. Written as DNA, the CDR3 is TGTGCCAGCAGAGGAGGGGGCGGAAACACTGAAGCTTTCTTT.

The chain recombines TRBV9 with TRBJ1-3; D unresolved. The CDR3 is 14 amino acids. V shed 0 bases and J shed 0 bases, with 4 bases lying between them. Germline V gives CDR1 SGDLS, CDR2 YYNGEE. CDR3 sequence: CASSVVSSGNTIYF. The CDR3 DNA reads as TGTGCCAGCAGCGTAGTTAGCTCTGGAAACACCATATATTTT.

This clone is a singleton in its sample. The J gene is TRBJ2-6, the V gene TRBV9; no firm D call. The CDR3 has 15 amino acids. V was pared by 0 bases and J by 0 bases, with 4 bases between. CDR1 and CDR2 (germline): SGDLS, YYNGEE. The CDR3 loop is CASSVVRSGANVLTF. The CDR3 coding sequence is TGTGCCAGCAGCGTAGTCCGCTCTGGGGCCAACGTCCTGACTTTC.

This chain connects TRBV6-5 to TRBJ2-2, with TRBD2 matching 13 bases. J was trimmed by 14 bases and V by 8 bases; bases with no gene match: 8. CDR3 length: 13 residues. CDR1 and CDR2 (germline): MNHEY, SVGAGI. This CDR3 is CASLGLAGDHLFF. CDR3 DNA: TGTGCCAGCCTAGGACTAGCGGGAGATCATCTGTTTTTT.

The CDR3 DNA follows: TGTGCCTGGACCCTTGCGGGGGCCTACTCTGGAAACACCATATATTTT. It is translated as CAWTLAGAYSGNTIYF. The chain recombines TRBV30 with TRBJ1-3; possibly TRBD1 for D (6 bases). This CDR3 comprises 16 residues. With 4 bases removed from V and 0 bases from J, the gap between germline ends came to 16 bases. CDR1 is GTSNPN and CDR2 is SVGIG in the germline V gene (reference sequence).

This sequence joins TRBV2 and TRBJ2-3, with D tentatively TRBD1 (6 bases). The length of the CDR3 is 20 residues. V lost 5 bases to trimming and J lost 0 bases, with 27 bases between them. Germline CDR1 SNHLY, CDR2 FYNNEI. The CDR3 DNA reads TGTGCCAGCAGTCCTATGATGGTTATCGGGACATCGGCGAGCACAGATACGCAGTATTTT. Translating gives CASSPMMVIGTSASTDTQYF.

This clone was seen more than once but under ten times. The rearrangement links TRBV5-1 to TRBJ2-5; TRBD2 is a possible D gene (6 bases). The CDR3 runs to 14 residues. Germline lookup yields CDR1 SGHRS and CDR2 YFSETQ. V dropped 0 bases and J dropped 1 base, with 7 bases sitting between them. The CDR3 DNA follows: TGCGCCAGCAGCTTGGGTAGCGGCCAAGAGACCCAGTACTTC. It codes for CASSLGSGQETQYF.

The rearrangement links TRBV5-5 to TRBJ2-3; 9 bases align to TRBD2. V shed 0 bases and J 0 bases; nucleotides not matched to a gene: 2. Germline V lookup: CDR1 SGHKS, CDR2 YYEKEE (reference sequence). This CDR3 has 16 residues. The CDR3: CASSLGLAESTDTQYF. CDR3 nucleotides: TGTGCCAGCAGCTTGGGACTAGCGGAAAGCACAGATACGCAGTATTTT.

This clone showed up just once. This rearrangement joins TRBV28 to TRBJ2-3; 9 bases fit TRBD1. Germline V lookup: CDR1 MDHEN, CDR2 SYDVKM. The ends lost 8 bases at V and 2 bases at J; junction bases unmatched: 2. This CDR3 region has 13 residues. The CDR3 DNA sequence: TGTGCCAGCGGGACAGGGATCACAGATACGCAGTATTTT. This encodes CASGTGITDTQYF.

This clone was found once. V usage is TRBV29-1 and J usage is TRBJ2-5; no definite D call. Germline CDR1 reads SQVTM; CDR2 reads ANQGSEA. The V gene lost 5 bases and the J gene lost 1 base, with 11 bases spanning the gap. The CDR3 has 13 amino acids. The CDR3 is CSVPGSLQETQYF. The CDR3 DNA sequence: TGCAGCGTTCCTGGCAGTCTCCAAGAGACCCAGTACTTC.

The count of this clone is one. The chain has TRBV4-2 and TRBJ1-1; tentatively, D is TRBD1 (5 bases). With 0 bases removed from V and 1 base from J, the gap between germline ends came to 9 bases. The CDR3 covers 15 residues. Germline lookup yields CDR1 LGHNA and CDR2 YNFKEQ. CDR3 residues: CASSQDRVKNTEAFF. The CDR3 DNA reads as TGTGCCAGCAGCCAAGACAGGGTGAAGAACACTGAAGCTTTCTTT.

This sequence joins TRBV13 and TRBJ2-5; tentatively, D is TRBD1 (5 bases). V was shortened by 1 base and J by 2 bases, with 8 bases between the two germline ends. Looked up from germline, CDR1 is PRHDT and CDR2 is FYEKMQ (reference sequence). The CDR3 consists of 14 residues. Written as DNA, the CDR3 is TGTGCCAGCAGCTTAGAACAGGAGCAAGAGACCCAGTACTTC. It encodes CASSLEQEQETQYF.

This chain connects TRBV28 to TRBJ1-2, with 9 bases that match TRBD1. Germline trimming cut 4 bases from V and 3 bases from J; bases unmatched to any gene: 9. The length of the CDR3 is 16 residues. Germline CDR1 is MDHEN and CDR2 is SYDVKM. This CDR3 reads CASSSPVGTGYYGYTF. Written as DNA, the CDR3 is TGTGCCAGCAGTTCCCCCGTCGGGACAGGGTACTATGGCTACACCTTC.